The subject of this entry is one T cell receptor (beta chain). The clone's antigen remains unknown. The data belong to a study of CXCR3-negative and CXCR3-positive naive CD8 T cells (dated by TCRdb to between 2019 and 2020). Background on the whole study: In total, some 140 million TRB reads were obtained, corresponding to roughly 1.5 +/- 0.3 million reads per library. The TRBV-TRBJ cluster analysis covered naive subsets from 5 or 6 donors and memory cells from 3 donors. Diversity and physicochemical repertoire analyses covered around 10 donors pooled from two independent experiments. The investigation overall reported the following: Repertoire diversity was comparably high in both naive subsets but much lower in memory CD8+ T cells. CXCR3 expression partially decreased after cryopreservation, so most assays used freshly isolated PBMCs. Because surface CD5, which has been linked to self-reactivity in mice, was comparable between naive subsets, TCR interaction strength was also inferred from TRB CDR3 physicochemical properties. Within the same donor, TRBV-TRBJ usage looked similar between naive CXCR3-negative and CXCR3-positive cells, but memory cells had distinct patterns. TRB CDR3s from CXCR3-positive naive cells showed higher hydrophobicity (lower Kidera factor 4), lower energy, and higher strength and volume indices than CXCR3-negative naive cells.

The run used a NextSeq 550. The Human TCR Profiling Kit (MiLaboratory) was used to make UMI-labeled 5' RACE TRB cDNA libraries. The full amount of extracted RNA was used for cDNA synthesis, and the full amount of resulting cDNA was used for PCR amplification. Libraries were prepared in parallel with an identical number of PCR cycles. The published analysis was carried out like this. With a minimum of two reads required per UMI, MIGEC and MiXCR pulled out about 50,000 +/- 10,000 unique UMI-labeled TRB cDNA molecules from each library. An average of approximately 40,000 +/- 10,000 functional in-frame TRB CDR3 nucleotide clonotypes without stop codons was found per library. After downsampling to 5000 UMI-labeled TRB molecules per sample, diversity metrics, including normalized Shannon-Wiener and Chao1, were computed in VDJtools. Clonotype-size-weighted physicochemical properties of the central five CDR3 residues (interaction energy, strength, volume and Kidera factor 4) were computed in VDJtools. Each CDR3 protein sequence appears as one entry after TCRdb reprocessed the reads, and no DNA is included. TCRdb, not the authors, supplied the V and J calls. The table held for this sample gives 90,000 to 150,000 distinct CDR3 sequences. Of the sample, about 0.34% is held by the ten largest clones.

From its cysteine to its phenylalanine, the CDR3 spans 14 amino acids. No DNA sequence was recorded. Per the germline V gene, MGHRA is the CDR1 and YSYEKL is the CDR2. For every CD8+ T cell subset, around 300,000 cells were flow-sorted straight into RLT lysis buffer, and each subset was sorted in triplicate. Naive CD8+ T cells were defined stringently as CD45RO-CCR7+CD27+CD95- to exclude memory contaminants. Peripheral blood mononuclear cells were isolated from buffy coats by standard density gradient centrifugation. A FACSAria III was used to flow-sort naive CXCR3-negative and CXCR3-positive CD8+ T cells. Total RNA was extracted from sorted cells with an RNeasy Mini Kit.

The rearranged segments are TRBV4-1 and TRBJ1-1. Sequenced material: naive CXCR3+ CD8+ T cells from blood. The sample's cell subset or site, from its label and the paper: CD45RO-CCR7+CD27+CD95- naive CD8+ T cells expressing CXCR3 (TNR3+). The source of this sequence is a human donor in good health. Some clones in this sample may be carry-over from other donors' samples. The CDR3: CASSLGGFNTEAFF.